A selection of T cell receptor beta chains follows, all from one sample in a study of glioma-infiltrating T cells after dendritic cell vaccination. Repertoires were generated with immunoSEQ multiplex PCR, while TCRdb's copy carries only in-frame clones and drops some. The table records tens of thousands of clones, more than 75% of them present only once. The sample was blood, taken before dendritic cell vaccination. These receptors originate from a human donor with glioblastoma. Both conserved end residues are part of each CDR3. D genes are given only for firm matches. Size is omitted from some rows. Given values are once, few, many or a class for expanded clones.

v_gene	d_gene	abundance	j_gene	CDR3aa	CDR3nt
TRBV13	.	once	TRBJ1-2	CASSLDRAAGYGYTF	TGTGCCAGCAGCTTAGACAGGGCCGCTGGCTATGGCTACACCTTC
TRBV5-1	.	.	TRBJ2-7	CASTLEGGEQYF	TGCGCCAGCACCCTAGAAGGCGGCGAGCAGTACTTC
TRBV10-3	.	.	TRBJ2-7	CAITDPQRSSYEQYF	TGTGCCATCACCGACCCCCAGCGGAGCTCCTACGAGCAGTACTTC
TRBV14	.	.	TRBJ1-5	CASSQHEGQPQHF	TGTGCCAGCAGCCAACATGAGGGTCAGCCCCAGCATTTT
TRBV28	TRBD1	.	TRBJ2-5	CASSPEKKTGVRETQYF	TGTGCCAGCAGTCCTGAAAAAAAGACAGGGGTACGGGAGACCCAGTACTTC
TRBV29-1	.	.	TRBJ2-1	CSVQGGTYNEQFF	TGCAGCGTCCAGGGGGGCACCTACAATGAGCAGTTCTTC
TRBV4-1	.	.	TRBJ1-5	CASSQDSQGFQPQHF	TGCGCCAGCAGCCAAGATAGCCAGGGGTTTCAGCCCCAGCATTTT
TRBV7-3	.	.	TRBJ1-1	CASSPASNTEAFF	TGTGCCAGCAGCCCAGCGAGCAACACTGAAGCTTTCTTT
TRBV4-3	.	.	TRBJ1-3	CASSQESGNTIYF	TGCGCCAGCAGCCAAGAGAGTGGAAACACCATATATTTT
TRBV7-2	TRBD2	.	TRBJ2-3	CASSLARLAGSSDTQYF	TGTGCCAGCAGTCTCGCCCGACTAGCGGGATCTTCAGATACGCAGTATTTT
TRBV6-4	TRBD2	few	TRBJ2-2	CASSAGTSEVSGELFF	TGTGCCAGCAGTGCCGGGACTAGTGAGGTCTCCGGGGAGCTGTTTTTT
TRBV27	TRBD1	.	TRBJ2-1	CASSPGTGSYNEQFF	TGTGCCAGCAGCCCCGGGACAGGGAGTTACAATGAGCAGTTCTTC
TRBV19	.	many	TRBJ2-7	CATSGSGWYEQYF	TGTGCCACCTCGGGTTCAGGGTGGTACGAGCAGTACTTC
TRBV30	.	.	TRBJ2-3	CAWNQGTDTQYF	TGTGCCTGGAACCAGGGCACAGATACGCAGTATTTT
TRBV9	TRBD2	.	TRBJ2-1	CASSNSGRADNEQFF	TGTGCCAGCAGCAATAGCGGGAGGGCTGACAATGAGCAGTTCTTC
TRBV7-6	TRBD1	.	TRBJ1-1	CASSQSDRGGNTEAFF	TGTGCCAGCAGCCAGAGCGACAGGGGAGGTAACACTGAAGCTTTCTTT
TRBV5-6	.	.	TRBJ1-1	CASSLMTAGQVGTEAFF	TGTGCCAGCAGCTTAATGACGGCAGGGCAAGTTGGCACTGAAGCTTTCTTT
TRBV27	.	.	TRBJ1-5	CASSLFENSNQPQHF	TGTGCCAGCAGTTTATTTGAGAATAGCAATCAGCCCCAGCATTTT
TRBV19	TRBD1	.	TRBJ1-5	CASSPSRDRGISNQPQHF	TGTGCCAGTAGTCCCTCCCGGGACAGGGGGATAAGCAATCAGCCCCAGCATTTT
TRBV2	TRBD1	few	TRBJ1-1	CASSLQDRGGTEAFF	TGTGCCAGCAGTCTCCAGGACAGGGGGGGGACTGAAGCTTTCTTT
TRBV5-1	.	.	TRBJ2-6	CASRSGHQSGANVLTF	TGCGCCAGCAGGTCGGGACACCAATCTGGGGCCAACGTCCTGACTTTC
TRBV5-4	.	.	TRBJ1-2	CASSLFARRYGYTF	TGTGCCAGCAGCTTGTTCGCCAGAAGATATGGCTACACCTTC
TRBV6-5	.	.	TRBJ2-1	CASSPDLSSYNEQFF	TGTGCCAGCAGTCCAGACTTGAGCTCCTACAATGAGCAGTTCTTC
TRBV29-1	TRBD1	.	TRBJ2-7	CSVQIDRVGYEQYF	TGCAGCGTCCAAATAGACAGGGTGGGGTACGAGCAGTACTTC
TRBV7-2	TRBD1	.	TRBJ1-1	CASSPQGLMNTEAFF	TGTGCCAGCAGCCCACAGGGGCTTATGAACACTGAAGCTTTCTTT
TRBV28	.	.	TRBJ2-5	CASSFSPYQETQYF	TGTGCCAGCAGTTTTAGTCCGTACCAAGAGACCCAGTACTTC
TRBV7-9	TRBD2	.	TRBJ2-5	CASTLAGVETQYF	TGTGCCAGCACGCTAGCGGGAGTAGAGACCCAGTACTTC
TRBV4-3	TRBD1	.	TRBJ2-7	CASSQAGDSSYEQYF	TGCGCCAGCAGCCAAGCTGGGGACAGCTCCTACGAGCAGTACTTC
TRBV25-1	.	.	TRBJ1-5	CASSGHNQPQHF	TGTGCCAGCAGTGGACATAATCAGCCCCAGCATTTT
TRBV9	.	.	TRBJ2-1	CASSETGFSYNEQFF	TGTGCCAGCAGCGAAACGGGGTTCTCCTACAATGAGCAGTTCTTC
TRBV15	TRBD1	.	TRBJ1-5	CATSRDSWGPGQGNSNQPQHF	TGTGCCACCAGCAGAGATTCTTGGGGGCCGGGACAGGGAAATAGCAATCAGCCCCAGCATTTT
TRBV27	.	few	TRBJ2-2	CASNPAGAYTGELFF	TGTGCCAGCAACCCCGCCGGAGCGTACACCGGGGAGCTGTTTTTT
TRBV9	.	.	TRBJ1-2	CASSVSGTLANYGYTF	TGTGCCAGCAGCGTCTCCGGGACACTAGCTAACTATGGCTACACCTTC
TRBV9	TRBD2	.	TRBJ2-6	CASSVGSSGRAGANVLTF	TGTGCCAGCAGCGTAGGTAGTAGCGGGAGGGCTGGGGCCAACGTCCTGACTTTC
TRBV10-3	TRBD1	.	TRBJ1-1	CAISEGQGVITEAFF	TGTGCCATCAGTGAGGGACAGGGGGTAATAACTGAAGCTTTCTTT
TRBV7-9	TRBD1	.	TRBJ1-2	CASTSTGHNYGYTF	TGTGCCAGCACTTCGACAGGGCATAACTATGGCTACACCTTC
TRBV27	.	.	TRBJ1-5	CASSPRANQPQHF	TGTGCCAGCAGTCCGAGGGCAAATCAGCCCCAGCATTTT
TRBV5-4	TRBD1	few	TRBJ1-1	CASSSRDRNTEAFF	TGTGCCAGCAGCTCCCGGGACAGGAACACTGAAGCTTTCTTT
TRBV19	TRBD1	once	TRBJ1-1	CASSMGIRDRGNTEAFF	TGTGCCAGTAGTATGGGGATCCGGGACAGAGGAAACACTGAAGCTTTCTTT
TRBV7-8	TRBD2	few	TRBJ2-1	CASSSLAGDFSYNEQFF	TGTGCCAGCAGCTCTTTAGCGGGAGACTTTTCATACAATGAGCAGTTCTTC
TRBV6-5	TRBD1	.	TRBJ1-1	CASSYSGQGGTEAFF	TGTGCCAGCAGTTACTCGGGACAGGGAGGCACTGAAGCTTTCTTT
TRBV5-8	.	.	TRBJ1-2	CASSLGSIYGYTF	TGTGCCAGCAGCTTGGGCAGTATCTATGGCTACACCTTC
TRBV5-4	.	.	TRBJ1-2	CASSSWKAGYGYTF	TGTGCCAGCAGCTCGTGGAAAGCGGGCTATGGCTACACCTTC
TRBV6-1	TRBD2	.	TRBJ2-7	CASSEVASGSLRSSYEQYF	TGTGCCAGCAGTGAAGTTGCTAGCGGGAGTCTAAGATCTTCCTACGAGCAGTACTTC
TRBV28	.	.	TRBJ2-1	CASSPPGANEQFF	TGTGCCAGCAGTCCGCCAGGGGCCAATGAGCAGTTCTTC
TRBV5-1	.	.	TRBJ2-1	CASSLGQGPNEQFF	TGCGCCAGCAGCTTGGGGCAGGGTCCGAATGAGCAGTTCTTC
TRBV7-2	TRBD1	.	TRBJ1-2	CASSPGGTANYGYTF	TGTGCCAGCAGCCCCGGCGGGACAGCCAACTATGGCTACACCTTC
TRBV7-3	TRBD2	.	TRBJ2-3	CASSAATSGITDTQYF	TGTGCCAGCAGCGCCGCGACTAGCGGGATCACAGATACGCAGTATTTT
TRBV30	TRBD1	.	TRBJ1-2	CAWRATGVYGYTF	TGTGCCTGGAGGGCGACAGGGGTCTATGGCTACACCTTC
TRBV6-5	.	.	TRBJ1-1	CASSYSSMATEAFF	TGTGCCAGCAGTTACTCGTCCATGGCCACTGAAGCTTTCTTT
TRBV7-3	.	once	TRBJ2-3	CASSLGRSTDTQYF	TGTGCCAGCAGCTTAGGCAGAAGCACAGATACGCAGTATTTT
TRBV18	.	.	TRBJ2-5	CASSDSFQETQYF	TGTGCCAGCTCCGACAGTTTCCAAGAGACCCAGTACTTC
TRBV7-6	TRBD1	.	TRBJ2-5	CASSLGDRLQETQYF	TGTGCCAGCAGCTTAGGGGACAGGCTCCAAGAGACCCAGTACTTC
TRBV29-1	.	.	TRBJ2-5	CSVEDLVGRVQETQYF	TGCAGCGTTGAAGATCTTGTAGGGAGAGTTCAAGAGACCCAGTACTTC
TRBV18	.	few	TRBJ1-1	CASSPQKSSTEAFF	TGTGCCAGCTCACCCCAGAAATCCAGCACTGAAGCTTTCTTT
TRBV7-8	.	.	TRBJ1-5	CASSLGAGQPQHF	TGTGCCAGCAGCTTAGGGGCGGGACAGCCCCAGCATTTT
TRBV6-5	TRBD2	.	TRBJ2-1	CASSRTGTSDEQFF	TGTGCCAGCAGTCGGACCGGGACTAGCGATGAGCAGTTCTTC
TRBV15	TRBD1	.	TRBJ2-7	CATSRGWGQTYEQYF	TGTGCCACCAGCAGAGGTTGGGGACAGACCTACGAGCAGTACTTC
TRBV6-1	.	.	TRBJ2-7	CASSETSGAYEQYF	TGTGCCAGCAGTGAGACTAGTGGGGCCTACGAGCAGTACTTC
TRBV27	TRBD1	.	TRBJ1-5	CASSLSGQGYINQPQHF	TGTGCCAGCAGTTTATCAGGACAGGGCTACATCAATCAGCCCCAGCATTTT